This T cell receptor beta chain was captured in a study of neurological immune-mediated disorders. The length of the CDR3 is 14 residues. Per the germline V gene, CDR1 is DFQATT and CDR2 is SNEGSKA (reference sequence). V gave up 6 bases and J gave up 2 bases, with 16 bases separating them. MiXCR, applied by TCRdb to the 5' RACE reads, yields one record per CDR3 protein. The data contain around 71,000 distinct CDR3 sequences, roughly an eighth of them seen just once; the ten biggest clones take up 4.6%. This clonotype was seen repeatedly, ten times or more. Regarding time point: longitudinal time-point 1 (baseline).

The chain is built from TRBV20-1 and TRBJ2-5; D may be TRBD2 (6 bases). Sequencing was performed on PBMCs. The TCR sequence derives from a female donor with HTLV-1-associated myelopathy (HAM/TSP). CDR3 sequence: CSARDAPLQETQYF. DNA for the CDR3: TGCAGTGCGCGGGATGCGCCCCTGCAAGAGACCCAGTACTTC.